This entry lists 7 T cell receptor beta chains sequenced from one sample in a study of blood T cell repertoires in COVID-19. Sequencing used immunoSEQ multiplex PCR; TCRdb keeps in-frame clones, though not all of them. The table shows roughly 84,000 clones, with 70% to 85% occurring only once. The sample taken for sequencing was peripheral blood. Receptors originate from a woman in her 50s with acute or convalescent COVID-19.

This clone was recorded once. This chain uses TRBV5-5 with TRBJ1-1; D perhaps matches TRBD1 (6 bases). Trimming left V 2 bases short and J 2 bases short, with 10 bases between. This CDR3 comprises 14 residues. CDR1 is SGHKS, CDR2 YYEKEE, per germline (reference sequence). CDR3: CASSFMDSNTEAFF. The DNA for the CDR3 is TGTGCCAGCAGCTTCATGGACAGTAACACTGAAGCTTTCTTT.

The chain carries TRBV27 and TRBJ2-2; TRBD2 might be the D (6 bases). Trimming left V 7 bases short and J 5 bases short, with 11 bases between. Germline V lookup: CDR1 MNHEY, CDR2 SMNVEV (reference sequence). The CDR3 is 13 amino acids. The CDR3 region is CASMGLWTGELFF. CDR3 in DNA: TGTGCCAGCATGGGACTGTGGACCGGGGAGCTGTTTTTT.

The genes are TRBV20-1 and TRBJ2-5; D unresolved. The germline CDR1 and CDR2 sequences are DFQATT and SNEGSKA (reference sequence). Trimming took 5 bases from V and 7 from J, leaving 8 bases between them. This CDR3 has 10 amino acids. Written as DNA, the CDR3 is TGCAGTGCTGTCCCGGGGACCCAGTACTTC. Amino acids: CSAVPGTQYF.

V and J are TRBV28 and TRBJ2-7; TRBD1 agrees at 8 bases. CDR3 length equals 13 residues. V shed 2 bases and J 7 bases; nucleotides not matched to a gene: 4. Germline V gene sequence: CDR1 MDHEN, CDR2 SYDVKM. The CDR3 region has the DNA TGTGCCAGCAGTTTACAGGGGGCTCGGGAGCAGTACTTC. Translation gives CASSLQGAREQYF. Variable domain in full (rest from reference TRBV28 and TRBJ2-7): DVKVTQSSRYLVKRTGEKVFLECVQDMDHENMFWYRQDPGLGLRLIYFSYDVKMKEKGDIPEGYSVSREKKERFSLILESASTNQTSMYLCASSLQGAREQYFGPGTRLTVT.

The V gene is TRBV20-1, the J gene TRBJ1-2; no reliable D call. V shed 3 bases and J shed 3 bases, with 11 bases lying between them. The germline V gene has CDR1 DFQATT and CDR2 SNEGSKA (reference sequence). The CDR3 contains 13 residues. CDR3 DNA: TGCAGTGCTAGTAATGGGCGCGACTATGGCTACACCTTC. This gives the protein CSASNGRDYGYTF.

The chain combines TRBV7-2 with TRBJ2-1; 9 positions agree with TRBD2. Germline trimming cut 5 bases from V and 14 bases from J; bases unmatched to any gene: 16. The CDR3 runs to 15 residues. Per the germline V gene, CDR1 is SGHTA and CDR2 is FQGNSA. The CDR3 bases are TGTGCCAGCAGCCTGATAGCGGGGGCCGCATCCGGGGAGTTCTTC. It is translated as CASSLIAGAASGEFF.

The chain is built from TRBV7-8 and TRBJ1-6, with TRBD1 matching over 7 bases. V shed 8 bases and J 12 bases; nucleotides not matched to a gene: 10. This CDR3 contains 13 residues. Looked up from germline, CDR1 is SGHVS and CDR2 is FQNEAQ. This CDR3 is CASSPQGEEPLHF. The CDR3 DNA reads TGTGCCAGCTCCCCCCAGGGGGAGGAACCCCTCCACTTT. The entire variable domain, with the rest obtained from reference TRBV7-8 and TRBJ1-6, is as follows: GAGVSQSPRYKVAKRGQDVALRCDPISGHVSLFWYQQALGQGPEFLTYFQNEAQLDKSGLPSDRFFAERPEGSVSTLKIQRTQQEDSAVYLCASSPQGEEPLHFGNGTRLTVT.